The rows below give T cell receptor beta chains drawn from one sample of a study of neoadjuvant anti-PD-1 for oral cavity cancer. Some clones are missing from TCRdb's copy, which holds only in-frame ones; the method was immunoSEQ multiplex PCR. The repertoire consists of some 15,000 clones, with 50% to 65% occurring once and the leading ten covering around 3.2%. This material consisted of PBMCs, taken before nivolumab (anti-PD-1) treatment. These receptors all come from a person aged 35-79 years with oral cavity squamous cell carcinoma. Both conserved end residues are part of each CDR3. D genes are given only for firm matches. Clone sizes are given selectively: once, few, many, or a class where the clone is expanded.

v_call	j_call	d_call	clone_size	cdr3_aa	cdr3_nt
TRBV2	TRBJ2-3	TRBD1	-	CASARDSSTDTQYF	TGTGCCAGCGCCCGGGACAGTAGCACAGATACGCAGTATTTT
TRBV10-3	TRBJ1-1	TRBD1	-	CAISGGGETEAFF	TGTGCCATCAGTGGAGGGGGCGAAACTGAAGCTTTCTTT
TRBV2	TRBJ1-1	-	few	CASSKDRTTNTEAFF	TGTGCCAGCAGCAAAGACAGGACAACGAACACTGAAGCTTTCTTT
TRBV19	TRBJ1-5	-	few	CASSRGPRQPQHF	TGTGCCAGTAGTAGGGGCCCACGACAGCCCCAGCATTTT
TRBV20-1	TRBJ2-1	-	-	CSARGGNEQFF	TGCAGTGCTAGGGGGGGCAATGAGCAGTTCTTC
TRBV29-1	TRBJ2-7	-	-	CSVEVAGSSYEQYF	TGCAGCGTTGAGGTGGCAGGGAGCTCCTACGAGCAGTACTTC
TRBV6-4	TRBJ1-1	-	-	CASRHEGNTEAFF	TGTGCCAGCAGACACGAGGGGAACACTGAAGCTTTCTTT
TRBV7-3	TRBJ1-1	-	-	CASSSSGTNTEAFF	TGTGCCAGCAGCTCCAGTGGTACCAACACTGAAGCTTTCTTT
TRBV7-8	TRBJ2-3	-	-	CASSITDTQYF	TGTGCCAGCAGCATCACAGATACGCAGTATTTT
TRBV6-5	TRBJ1-3	-	-	CASTALLSGNTIYF	TGTGCCAGCACGGCACTTCTCTCTGGAAACACCATATATTTT
TRBV5-1	TRBJ1-1	TRBD1	few	CASRASGGMNTEAFF	TGCGCCAGCAGGGCATCAGGGGGCATGAACACTGAAGCTTTCTTT
TRBV7-2	TRBJ1-5	-	-	CASSFHAVQPQHF	TGTGCCAGCAGCTTTCATGCGGTGCAGCCCCAGCATTTT
TRBV5-1	TRBJ2-2	-	-	CASSLLLNTGELFF	TGCGCCAGCAGCCTGCTATTGAACACCGGGGAGCTGTTTTTT
TRBV14	TRBJ2-3	-	few	CASSRFQSDTQYF	TGTGCCAGCAGCCGCTTCCAGTCAGATACGCAGTATTTT
TRBV7-8	TRBJ1-1	TRBD1	-	CASSSHRGRISEAFF	TGTGCCAGCAGCTCTCACAGGGGGCGGATATCTGAAGCTTTCTTT
TRBV5-1	TRBJ2-3	-	-	CASRWSIFTDTQYF	TGCGCCAGCAGGTGGAGTATTTTTACAGATACGCAGTATTTT
TRBV27	TRBJ2-7	TRBD2	-	CASSRGGPYEQYF	TGTGCCAGCAGTCGCGGGGGTCCCTACGAGCAGTACTTC
TRBV10-1	TRBJ2-3	TRBD2	once	CASSDIAGITDTQYF	TGCGCCAGCAGTGATATAGCGGGGATCACAGATACGCAGTATTTT
TRBV7-9	TRBJ1-2	TRBD1	few	CASSQTYDRGLHGYTF	TGTGCCAGCAGTCAAACATACGACAGGGGGCTCCATGGCTACACCTTC
TRBV19	TRBJ1-5	-	-	CASNPGVWNQPQHF	TGTGCCAGCAACCCAGGGGTTTGGAATCAGCCCCAGCATTTT
TRBV28	TRBJ2-1	-	few	CASSLWDEQFF	TGTGCCAGCAGTTTATGGGATGAGCAGTTCTTC
TRBV6-1	TRBJ1-1	TRBD1	-	CASRVDREGTEAFF	TGTGCCAGCAGAGTCGACAGGGAGGGGACTGAAGCTTTCTTT
TRBV7-8	TRBJ1-1	TRBD1	-	CASSLGWIRTGGKSTEAFF	TGTGCCAGCAGCTTAGGATGGATTCGGACAGGGGGCAAAAGCACTGAAGCTTTCTTT